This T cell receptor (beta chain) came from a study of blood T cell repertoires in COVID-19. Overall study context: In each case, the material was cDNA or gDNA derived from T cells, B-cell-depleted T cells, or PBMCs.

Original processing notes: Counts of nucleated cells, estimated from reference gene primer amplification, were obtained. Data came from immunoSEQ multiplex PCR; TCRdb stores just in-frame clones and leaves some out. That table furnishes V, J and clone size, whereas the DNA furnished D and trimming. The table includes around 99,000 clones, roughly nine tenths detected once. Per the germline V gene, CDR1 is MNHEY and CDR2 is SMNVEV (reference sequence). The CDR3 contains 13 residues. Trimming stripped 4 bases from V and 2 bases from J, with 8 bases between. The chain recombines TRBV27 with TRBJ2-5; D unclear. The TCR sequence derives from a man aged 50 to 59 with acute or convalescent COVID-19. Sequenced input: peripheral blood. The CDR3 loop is CASSWRRQETQYF. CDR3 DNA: TGTGCCAGCAGTTGGAGACGGCAAGAGACCCAGTACTTC.